Below, 29 T cell receptor beta chains from the same sample are listed, as sequenced in a study of OX40 agonist ivuxolimab in advanced cancers. Sequenced by immunoSEQ multiplex PCR; TCRdb stores in-frame clones only, minus some. Among 78,000 or so clones listed, about 88% were seen once. The starting material was CD4+ or CD8+ T cells sorted from blood, obtained in a trial of the OX40 agonist ivuxolimab. Source of these receptors: an adult with an advanced solid tumor such as melanoma, head and neck, liver or kidney cancer.

This clone is a singleton in its sample. The chain joins TRBV15 to TRBJ2-1; 9 nucleotides match TRBD2. Germline V gene data show CDR1 as LNHNV and CDR2 as YYDKDF (reference sequence). The V segment lost 0 bases and the J segment 9 bases; nucleotides outside the gene matches: 9. This CDR3 has 16 residues. CDR3 residues: CATSREGGRGLGEQFF. In DNA form, the CDR3 reads TGTGCCACCAGCAGAGAGGGCGGGAGGGGACTGGGTGAGCAGTTCTTC.

This clone was seen only once. The rearrangement links TRBV28 to TRBJ1-5, with 8 nucleotides matching TRBD1. The CDR3 contains 15 residues. Trimming removed 6 bases from V and 4 bases from J; junction bases left unmatched: 8. Germline CDR1 and CDR2: MDHEN and SYDVKM. For the CDR3, the DNA is TGTGCCAGCAGACAAACAGGGGGGGGAAATCAGCCCCAGCATTTT. Its protein is CASRQTGGGNQPQHF.

This clone was seen just once. The chain joins TRBV7-2 to TRBJ1-2; no reliable D call. Germline V gene data show CDR1 as SGHTA and CDR2 as FQGNSA. This CDR3 has 15 amino acids. Deletions cut 0 bases from V and 2 bases from J, with 10 bases between. CDR3 loop: CASSLARTANYGYTF. CDR3 DNA: TGTGCCAGCAGCTTAGCGCGGACGGCAAACTATGGCTACACCTTC.

The chain uses TRBV6-5 and TRBJ2-7, with unresolved D. This CDR3 is built from 13 residues. Germline V gene data show CDR1 as MNHEY and CDR2 as SVGAGI. Trimming removed 4 bases at V and 4 bases at J, with 11 bases between. The CDR3 DNA reads as TGTGCCAGCAGTTGGGGTCTAACGTACGAGCAGTACTTC. This translates into CASSWGLTYEQYF.

V usage is TRBV6-6 and J usage is TRBJ2-7; D not resolved. The CDR3 is 14 amino acids. V shed 5 bases and J shed 0 bases, with 11 bases lying between them. Germline CDR1 is MNHNY and CDR2 is SVGAGI (reference sequence). CDR3 coding DNA: TGTGCCAGCAGTCCTCTCTCGAACTCCTACGAGCAGTACTTC. This translates into CASSPLSNSYEQYF.

The gene calls are TRBV5-6 and TRBJ1-4; D may be TRBD1 (5 bases). CDR1 and CDR2 (germline): SGHDT, YYEEEE. V dropped 5 bases and J dropped 4 bases, with 15 bases sitting between them. This CDR3 has 15 amino acids. The DNA for the CDR3 is TGTGCCAGCAGAGTTTTCAGGGCGCTTAATGAAAAACTGTTTTTT. This encodes CASRVFRALNEKLFF.

The rearrangement uses TRBV5-4 and TRBJ2-1, with TRBD1 as a possible D gene (6 bases). V shed 4 bases and J shed 0 bases, with 11 bases lying between them. The germline CDR1 and CDR2 sequences are SGHNT and YYREEE (reference sequence). This CDR3 has 15 amino acids. The CDR3 is CASSRDTSSYNEQFF. The CDR3 region has the DNA TGTGCCAGCAGCCGGGACACGAGCTCCTACAATGAGCAGTTCTTC.

This clone is a singleton in its sample. The genes are TRBV6-6 and TRBJ2-3; possibly TRBD2 for D (5 bases). Germline lookup yields CDR1 MNHNY and CDR2 SVGAGI (reference sequence). The CDR3 extends over 12 amino acids. The CDR3 bases are TGTGTAGCAGGCGGGAGCACAGATACGCAGTATTTT. Its translation is CVAGGSTDTQYF.

This clone was counted once. V is TRBV19 and J is TRBJ2-5, with TRBD2 matching 10 bases. V was clipped by 1 base and J by 10 bases; unmatched bases: 6. CDR3 length equals 14 residues. Germline CDR1 LNHDA, CDR2 SQIVND (reference sequence). This CDR3 is CASSIGQAGGLQYF. CDR3 nucleotide sequence: TGTGCCAGTAGTATAGGGCAAGCGGGAGGGCTCCAGTACTTC.

Turning to this clone: One end of the junction varies from germline; a read error may be responsible. The chain employs TRBV7-9 and TRBJ2-7, with a weak D call TRBD2 (6 bases). Germline V CDR1 and CDR2: SEHNR, FQNEAQ (reference sequence). The CDR3 totals 15 residues. CDR3 coding DNA: TGTGCCAGCACCCCCCTGCGTGGGATAGCGGCCAGGGCGGACTTC. Translating it yields CASTPLRGIAARADF.

As concerns this clone: The same CDR3 is also encoded by other DNA sequences in this sample. The chain couples TRBV4-1 to TRBJ2-3; TRBD1 might be the D (6 bases). The CDR3 consists of 15 residues. Trimming left V 0 bases short and J 0 bases short, with 7 bases between. The germline V gene encodes CDR1 MGHRA and CDR2 YSYEKL. The CDR3 region has the DNA TGCGCCAGCAGCCAAGAAAGGGGGAGCACAGATACGCAGTATTTT. Protein: CASSQERGSTDTQYF.

This clone was counted a few times. CDR3: CASRMGFGNSPLHF. DNA for the CDR3: TGCGCCAGCAGAATGGGGTTTGGAAATTCACCCCTCCACTTT. The chain links TRBV5-1 to TRBJ1-6; D is ambiguous. The germline gives CDR1 SGHRS, CDR2 YFSETQ. The V and J ends lost 5 bases and 7 bases respectively, with 13 bases between them. This CDR3 comprises 14 residues.

The chain combines TRBV19 with TRBJ2-1, with 9 positions matching TRBD1. CDR1 and CDR2 (germline): LNHDA, SQIVND (reference sequence). CDR3 length: 15 amino acids. V gave up 3 bases and J gave up 8 bases; unmatched junction bases: 8. Here the CDR3 reads CASSIIGTGNDEQFF. CDR3 DNA: TGTGCCAGTAGTATTATAGGGACAGGGAATGATGAGCAGTTCTTC.

This chain joins TRBV6-5 and TRBJ2-7; the D is unclear. The CDR3 extends over 15 amino acids. CDR1 is MNHEY and CDR2 is SVGAGI in the germline V gene. Trimming took off 0 bases at V and 3 bases at J, with 12 bases between the two ends. The CDR3 is CASSYSLGSHYEQYF. CDR3 nucleotides: TGTGCCAGCAGTTACTCCCTTGGAAGCCACTACGAGCAGTACTTC.

This clone was detected only once. V is TRBV7-2 and J is TRBJ1-1; no clear D gene. The V end was cut by 3 bases, the J end by 2 bases, with 16 bases between. The CDR3 spans 16 residues. The germline V gene has CDR1 SGHTA and CDR2 FQGNSA. In nucleotides, the CDR3 is TGTGCCAGCAGCTTCTCCGGGTCCGTACCAAACACTGAAGCTTTCTTT. The encoded protein is CASSFSGSVPNTEAFF.

Details on this clone: The same CDR3 arises from other DNA sequences in this sample as well. The chain has TRBV5-1 and TRBJ1-1; D gene ambiguous. There are 13 residues in the CDR3. The germline gives CDR1 SGHRS, CDR2 YFSETQ. Trimming shortened V by 0 bases and J by 4 bases, and 7 bases separated the two germline ends. The CDR3 nucleotides are TGCGCCAGCAGCTTGGAGTTAGGCACTGAAGCTTTCTTT. As protein: CASSLELGTEAFF.

The genes are TRBV18 and TRBJ1-2; tentatively, D is TRBD1 (5 bases). With 3 bases removed from V and 6 bases from J, the gap between germline ends came to 11 bases. Germline assignment: CDR1 KGHSH and CDR2 LQKENI. The CDR3 spans 13 residues. Here the CDR3 DNA reads TGTGCCAGCTCACCCCAGGGAAGGAATGGCTACACCTTC. Its protein is CASSPQGRNGYTF.

The chain has TRBV5-5 and TRBJ2-7, with 9 bases identical to TRBD1. J gave up 0 bases and V 2 bases, and 6 bases lay outside the gene matches. CDR1 and CDR2 from the germline V gene are SGHKS and YYEKEE (reference sequence). The CDR3 has 16 residues. As DNA, the CDR3 is TGTGCCAGCAGCTTTATTGGGACAGGGAGCTCCTACGAGCAGTACTTC. Amino acids: CASSFIGTGSSYEQYF.

The V gene is TRBV28, the J gene TRBJ2-1, with a possible D match to TRBD2 (5 bases). Deletions cut 8 bases from V and 0 bases from J, with 17 bases between. The CDR3 totals 16 residues. Germline lookup yields CDR1 MDHEN and CDR2 SYDVKM. The CDR3 here is CASGRTLTLSYNEQFF. CDR3 coding DNA: TGTGCCAGCGGGAGAACTCTGACCCTCTCCTACAATGAGCAGTTCTTC. Variable domain in full (rest from reference TRBV28 and TRBJ2-1): DVKVTQSSRYLVKRTGEKVFLECVQDMDHENMFWYRQDPGLGLRLIYFSYDVKMKEKGDIPEGYSVSREKKERFSLILESASTNQTSMYLCASGRTLTLSYNEQFFGPGTRLTVL.

This clone was seen more than once but under ten times. This chain connects TRBV19 to TRBJ2-1; TRBD2 aligns across 9 bases. The CDR3 spans 19 residues. V lost 6 bases and J lost 1; bases outside the gene matches: 16. Germline CDR1 and CDR2: LNHDA and SQIVND (reference sequence). In nucleotides, the CDR3 is TGTGCCAGTAGGTCCAGGACTAGCGAAGAGTCGGGTTCCTACAATGAGCAGTTCTTC. Translating gives CASRSRTSEESGSYNEQFF.

The CDR3 DNA reads as TGTGCCAGCAGCAGGCAGCGGGAGGAAGAGACCCAGTACTTC. Its translation is CASSRQREEETQYF. The rearrangement links TRBV5-4 to TRBJ2-5, with 9 bases identical to TRBD2. V was clipped by 4 bases and J by 3 bases; unmatched bases: 4. From germline, CDR1 is SGHNT and CDR2 YYREEE (reference sequence). This CDR3 is built from 14 residues.

V and J are TRBV4-1 and TRBJ2-7; 11 bases are a match to TRBD2. This CDR3 is built from 16 residues. V lost 2 bases, J lost 0 bases, and 3 bases stayed unmatched. In germline, CDR1 is MGHRA, CDR2 YSYEKL. CDR3 region: CASSQQTSGNSYEQYF. Here the CDR3 DNA reads TGCGCCAGCAGCCAACAGACTAGCGGGAACTCCTACGAGCAGTACTTC.

This chain connects TRBV19 to TRBJ1-2; D is possibly TRBD1 (5 bases). Looked up from germline, CDR1 is LNHDA and CDR2 is SQIVND (reference sequence). V was shortened by 0 bases and J by 4 bases, with 12 bases between the two germline ends. The CDR3 is 15 amino acids. The CDR3 sequence is CASSIDLDRRYGYTF. In DNA, the CDR3 is TGTGCCAGTAGTATAGATCTTGACAGACGCTATGGCTACACCTTC. Using reference TRBV19 and TRBJ1-2 for the parts outside the CDR3, the full variable domain is DGGITQSPKYLFRKEGQNVTLSCEQNLNHDAMYWYRQDPGQGLRLIYYSQIVNDFQKGDIAEGYSVSREKKESFPLTVTSAQKNPTAFYLCASSIDLDRRYGYTFGSGTRLTVV.

A note on this clone: Relative to the germline gene, one junction end is altered; a read error may explain this. The chain has TRBV7-7 and TRBJ2-1; 14 bases line up with TRBD2. Per the germline V gene, CDR1 is SSHAT and CDR2 is FNYEAQ (reference sequence). The CDR3 has 17 residues. The CDR3, as DNA: TGTGCTAGCAGTTCCCTTACCGGGACTAGCGGGAGAAATGAGCAGTTCTTC. Translating it yields CASSSLTGTSGRNEQFF.

The rearrangement joins TRBV15 to TRBJ2-7; D might be TRBD2 (6 bases). CDR3 length equals 13 residues. V was shortened by 0 bases and J by 4 bases, with 7 bases between the two germline ends. Germline loops: CDR1 LNHNV, CDR2 YYDKDF (reference sequence). The CDR3 reads CATSRDREYEQYF. In DNA form, the CDR3 reads TGTGCCACCAGCAGAGATCGGGAGTACGAGCAGTACTTC. Drawing the rest from reference TRBV15 and TRBJ2-7, the complete variable domain is DAMVIQNPRYQVTQFGKPVTLSCSQTLNHNVMYWYQQKSSQAPKLLFHYYDKDFNNEADTPDNFQSRRPNTSFCFLDIRSPGLGDTAMYLCATSRDREYEQYFGPGTRLTVT.

J is TRBJ2-7 and V is TRBV19, with TRBD1 matching 8 bases. This CDR3 is built from 15 residues. Germline V CDR1 and CDR2: LNHDA, SQIVND (reference sequence). V lost 6 bases to trimming and J lost 2 bases; unmatched junction nucleotides: 9. This CDR3 is CASSREGTGTYEQYF. The CDR3 nucleotides are TGTGCCAGTAGCCGCGAGGGGACAGGAACCTACGAGCAGTACTTC.

V is TRBV5-8 and J is TRBJ1-2, with a possible D match to TRBD1 (5 bases). The CDR3 is 14 amino acids. The V and J ends lost 3 bases and 7 bases respectively, with 16 bases between them. Per the germline V gene, CDR1 is SGHTS and CDR2 is YDEGEE. The CDR3 sequence is CASSSRVIRLGYTF. CDR3 nucleotide sequence: TGTGCCAGCAGCTCCAGGGTGATTAGGCTTGGCTACACCTTC. Combining the CDR3 with reference TRBV5-8 and TRBJ1-2 gives the whole variable domain EAGVTQSPTHLIKTRGQQATLRCSPISGHTSVYWYQQALGLGLQFLLWYDEGEERNRGNFPPRFSGRQFPNYSSELNVNALELEDSALYLCASSSRVIRLGYTFGSGTRLTVV.

The chain is built from TRBV7-9 and TRBJ2-3; 10 bases line up with TRBD2. Germline V gene sequence: CDR1 SEHNR, CDR2 FQNEAQ (reference sequence). V shed 2 bases, J shed 4 bases, and the junction held 3 bases outside the gene matches. The CDR3 runs 15 residues. CDR3 amino acids: CASSLSGGVADTQYF. For the CDR3, the DNA is TGTGCCAGCAGCTTAAGCGGGGGGGTTGCAGATACGCAGTATTTT.

This chain connects TRBV5-4 to TRBJ1-3; TRBD1 aligns across 9 bases. V was clipped by 4 bases and J by 0 bases; unmatched bases: 8. The CDR3 spans 17 residues. Germline CDR1 reads SGHNT; CDR2 reads YYREEE (reference sequence). This CDR3 is CASSTGQGLFSGNTIYF. CDR3 DNA sequence: TGTGCCAGCAGCACGGGACAGGGCCTTTTCTCTGGAAACACCATATATTTT. The whole variable domain, filled in from reference TRBV5-4 and TRBJ1-3, reads ETGVTQSPTHLIKTRGQQVTLRCSSQSGHNTVSWYQQALGQGPQFIFQYYREEENGRGNFPPRFSGLQFPNYSSELNVNALELDDSALYLCASSTGQGLFSGNTIYFGEGSWLTVV.